These 15 T cell receptor beta chains came from one sample sequenced in a study of blood T cells in healthy people across ages. A J-beta primer mix and a sample-barcoded 5' primer were used in a second PCR of roughly 6 to 12 cycles. MiXCR was run by TCRdb on the 5' RACE reads, yielding one entry per CDR3 protein. There are 1.5 million to 2 million distinct CDR3 sequences in the sample; approximately 39% occur only once, and 20% to 25% lies in the top ten. Sequencing was performed on blood. The receptors were sampled from a human donor in good health.

This clonotype was seen at least ten times. J is TRBJ2-7 and V is TRBV29-1, with D possibly TRBD1 on 6 matching bases. Trimming removed 5 bases at V and 5 bases at J, with 13 bases between. The CDR3 totals 12 residues. Germline lookup yields CDR1 SQVTM and CDR2 ANQGSEA. The CDR3 DNA reads TGCAGCGTTAAAGGGGGTTCGGACGAGCAGTACTTC. Amino acids: CSVKGGSDEQYF.

The chain joins TRBV15 to TRBJ2-7, with D perhaps matching TRBD1 (6 bases). Looked up from germline, CDR1 is LNHNV and CDR2 is YYDKDF (reference sequence). This CDR3 comprises 16 residues. The germline V and J ends were trimmed by 0 bases and 7 bases, with 19 bases remaining between them. In nucleotides, the CDR3 is TGTGCCACCAGCAGAGAGAGTCCTCCCAGGGGATCGGAGCAGTACTTC. Protein sequence: CATSRESPPRGSEQYF.

This chain links TRBV4-2 with TRBJ1-2; D gene ambiguous. Trimming pared 1 base from V and 8 bases from J, leaving 8 bases between. There are 12 residues in the CDR3. CDR1 is LGHNA and CDR2 is YNFKEQ in the germline V gene. The CDR3 coding sequence is TGTGCCAGCAGCCAAGGGGCGGAAGGCTACACCTTC. It is translated as CASSQGAEGYTF.

At least ten counts were recorded for this clonotype. The chain links TRBV6-5 to TRBJ2-1; weak D call: TRBD2 (6 bases). Germline CDR1 reads MNHEY; CDR2 reads SVGAGI. This CDR3 spans 15 amino acids. The V gene lost 6 bases and the J gene lost 2 bases, with 14 bases spanning the gap. Here the CDR3 DNA reads TGTGCCAGCAGACAGAGGGACTTCACCTACAATGAGCAGTTCTTC. Residues: CASRQRDFTYNEQFF.

The rearrangement links TRBV7-8 to TRBJ2-4, with TRBD2 identical over 11 bases. The DNA end is a closer match to TRBJ2-7, so the J assignment may be wrong. The CDR3 has 15 residues. The V gene's germline CDR1 is SGHVS and CDR2 FQNEAQ. The CDR3 is CASSILAGEVDEQYF. The DNA for the CDR3 is TGTGCCAGCAGCATACTAGCGGGGGAGGTAGACGAGCAGTACTTC.

This clonotype occurred once. The junction shows a germline mismatch at one end, possibly a read error. The chain is built from TRBV20-1 and TRBJ2-5; D remains unclear. This CDR3 region has 14 residues. Germline loops: CDR1 DFQATT, CDR2 SNEGSKA (reference sequence). In DNA form, the CDR3 reads TGCAGTGCTAGAGATTATCGGGTCCAAGAGACCCAGTATTTC. It yields the protein CSARDYRVQETQYF.

This rearrangement joins TRBV14 to TRBJ1-1; 9 bases map to TRBD1. Germline CDR1 is SGHDN and CDR2 is FVKESK. The CDR3 has 15 residues. The trim removed 2 bases at V and 1 base at J, leaving 2 bases unmatched. CDR3 residues: CASSQTGGANTEAFF. The DNA for the CDR3 is TGTGCCAGCAGCCAAACAGGGGGCGCGAACACTGAAGCTTTCTTT.

This clonotype appeared once. The genes are TRBV20-1 and TRBJ2-1; D is unclear. The end of the DNA fits TRBJ2-7 better, so the J call may be wrong. The CDR3 spans 10 residues. Germline V CDR1 and CDR2: DFQATT, SNEGSKA (reference sequence). CDR3 DNA sequence: TGCAGTGCTAGAGACGACGAGCAGTACTTC. Translation gives CSARDDEQYF.

The chain is built from TRBV9 and TRBJ1-1; D is unclear. CDR1 SGDLS and CDR2 YYNGEE come from the germline V gene. V was cut by 2 bases and J by 4 bases, with 9 bases left in between. The CDR3 is made up of 13 amino acids. The CDR3 DNA reads as TGTGCCAGCAGCGTCGGACTGTCCACTGAAGCTTTCTTT. It is translated as CASSVGLSTEAFF. The variable domain in full, with the rest retrieved from reference TRBV9 and TRBJ1-1, is DSGVTQTPKHLITATGQRVTLRCSPRSGDLSVYWYQQSLDQGLQFLIQYYNGEERAKGNILERFSAQQFPDLHSELNLSSLELGDSALYFCASSVGLSTEAFFGQGTRLTVV.

This clonotype has only a few counts. V gene TRBV4-3 combines with J gene TRBJ2-7, with D possibly being TRBD1 (6 bases). Trimming took 1 base from V and 3 from J, leaving 13 bases between them. This CDR3 is 15 amino acids long. Germline V gene data show CDR1 as LGHNA and CDR2 as YSLEER. CDR3 sequence: CASSQGTPGDYEQYF. CDR3 bases: TGCGCCAGCAGCCAAGGTACGCCAGGGGACTACGAGCAGTACTTC.

The chain combines TRBV5-1 with TRBJ1-1; unclear D gene. Germline V gene data show CDR1 as SGHRS and CDR2 as YFSETQ. With 3 bases removed from V and 4 bases from J, the gap between germline ends came to 10 bases. The CDR3 has 13 amino acids. CDR3 region: CASSSREGTEAFF. The CDR3 nucleotides are TGCGCCAGCAGCTCTAGGGAAGGCACTGAAGCTTTCTTT.

The chain couples TRBV5-1 to TRBJ2-5; no firm D call. This CDR3 is built from 13 residues. Germline V gives CDR1 SGHRS, CDR2 YFSETQ. V dropped 3 bases and J dropped 5 bases, with 11 bases sitting between them. The CDR3 DNA is TGCGCCAGCAGCTCCGACATATTCGAGACCCAGTACTTC. Translation gives CASSSDIFETQYF.

This chain connects TRBV7-2 to TRBJ2-3; D remains ambiguous. There are 15 residues in the CDR3. The germline V and J ends were trimmed by 2 bases and 6 bases, with 15 bases remaining between them. Germline CDR1 and CDR2: SGHTA and FQGNSA. As DNA, the CDR3 is TGTGCCAGCAGCTTAAGTGTGGGCCAACAGGATACGCAGTATTTT. This encodes CASSLSVGQQDTQYF. The full variable domain, rest sourced from reference TRBV7-2 and TRBJ2-3, is GAGVSQSPSNKVTEKGKDVELRCDPISGHTALYWYRQSLGQGLEFLIYFQGNSAPDKSGLPSDRFSAERTGGSVSTLTIQRTQQEDSAVYLCASSLSVGQQDTQYFGPGTRLTVL.

The chain recombines TRBV13 with TRBJ1-1; no clear D. Trimming stripped 5 bases from V and 1 base from J, with 14 bases between. From germline, CDR1 is PRHDT and CDR2 FYEKMQ (reference sequence). The CDR3 length is 15 residues. The CDR3 sequence is CASSVYSTENTEAFF. CDR3 nucleotide sequence: TGTGCCAGCAGCGTCTACTCGACCGAGAACACTGAAGCTTTCTTT.

Notes on this clonotype: The junction departs from germline at one end; a sequencing error may be responsible. The chain is built from TRBV12-3 or TRBV12-4 and TRBJ2-5, with D tentatively TRBD1 (6 bases). The DNA end favors TRBJ2-7, so the J call may be wrong. There are 12 residues in the CDR3. CDR3 residues: CVSSLQGIEQYF. CDR3 nucleotide sequence: TGTGTCAGCAGTTTACAGGGCATCGAGCAGTACTTC.